Each of the 8 T cell receptor beta chains below was sequenced from the same sample in a study of blood T cell repertoires in COVID-19. The protocol was immunoSEQ multiplex PCR, while the TCRdb copy is restricted to in-frame clones and leaves out a portion. The data contain around 200,000 clones, about four fifths of them seen just once; the ten biggest clones take up 6%. Sequenced material: peripheral blood. Receptors were obtained from a woman in her forties with COVID-19, enrolled during active disease.

This chain joins TRBV2 and TRBJ2-3; 7 bases match TRBD2. The length of the CDR3 is 14 residues. The V gene's germline CDR1 is SNHLY and CDR2 FYNNEI. Unmatched junction bases numbered 4, after V lost 6 bases and J lost 1 base. The CDR3 DNA follows: TGTGCCAGCAGAGGACTAGGGGGCACAGATACGCAGTATTTT. As protein: CASRGLGGTDTQYF.

The CDR3 loop is CASGQGDGYTF. The CDR3 nucleotides are TGCGCCAGCGGGCAGGGGGACGGCTACACCTTC. The chain carries TRBV10-1 and TRBJ1-2; 7 nucleotides agree with TRBD1. CDR3 size: 11 residues. Per germline, CDR1 WNHNN and CDR2 SYGVQD (reference sequence). After removal of 8 bases from V and 8 bases from J, the junction contained 5 bases not matched to a gene.

This clone has just a few counts. J is TRBJ1-2 and V is TRBV3-1 (or the pseudogene TRBV3-2); 8 bases are a match to TRBD1. Germline V gene lookup returns CDR1 LGHDT and CDR2 YNNKEL (reference sequence). The CDR3 covers 18 residues. Germline trimming cut 0 bases from V and 6 bases from J; bases unmatched to any gene: 15. Written as DNA, the CDR3 is TGTGCCAGCAGCCAAGATCAAGGGGCAGGGGGCAAGGTACATGGCTACACCTTC. This encodes CASSQDQGAGGKVHGYTF.

This clone came up a few times. The chain joins TRBV6-2 or TRBV6-3 to TRBJ1-5; 8 bases match TRBD1. The CDR3 extends over 16 amino acids. The V gene's germline CDR1 is MNHEY and CDR2 SVGEGT. Unmatched junction bases numbered 4, after V lost 0 bases and J lost 3 bases. In DNA, the CDR3 is TGTGCCAGCAGTTACTCTCGACAGGGGAACAATCAGCCCCAGCATTTT. Amino acid sequence: CASSYSRQGNNQPQHF.

V usage is TRBV19 and J usage is TRBJ2-3; perhaps TRBD2 as D (6 bases). Germline assignment: CDR1 LNHDA and CDR2 SQIVND (reference sequence). V lost 0 bases and J lost 2, with 15 bases in between. This CDR3 spans 17 amino acids. The CDR3 loop is CASSIDGSGSYTDTQYF. Here the CDR3 DNA reads TGTGCCAGTAGTATAGATGGTAGCGGTTCCTACACAGATACGCAGTATTTT.

This chain connects TRBV15 to TRBJ2-1; D is ambiguous. The CDR3 has 14 residues. The germline V and J ends were trimmed by 3 bases and 8 bases, with 14 bases remaining between them. CDR1 is LNHNV, CDR2 YYDKDF, per germline (reference sequence). The CDR3 DNA reads as TGTGCCACCAGCAGGCGGTGGTCGGTAGATGAGCAGTTCTTC. Amino acids: CATSRRWSVDEQFF.

The genes are TRBV11-2 and TRBJ2-7; no definite D call. Germline V lookup: CDR1 SGHAT, CDR2 FQNNGV. The CDR3 consists of 14 residues. The germline V and J ends were trimmed by 1 base and 1 base, with 8 bases remaining between them. The CDR3 reads CASSLATNSYEQYF. The CDR3 nucleotides read TGTGCCAGCAGCTTAGCTACTAATTCCTACGAGCAGTACTTC. The full variable domain, rest sourced from reference TRBV11-2 and TRBJ2-7, is EAGVAQSPRYKIIEKRQSVAFWCNPISGHATLYWYQQILGQGPKLLIQFQNNGVVDDSQLPKDRFSAERLKGVDSTLKIQPAKLEDSAVYLCASSLATNSYEQYFGPGTRLTVT.

The sample holds a few counts of this clone. J is TRBJ1-6 and V is TRBV2; no clear D gene. The CDR3 runs 19 residues. Trimming stripped 1 base from V and 0 bases from J, with 16 bases between. The V gene's germline CDR1 is SNHLY and CDR2 FYNNEI. CDR3 coding DNA: TGTGCCAGCAGTGAAGAGCTCGGAAGTTGGAGCTCCTATAATTCACCCCTCCACTTT. Translating it yields CASSEELGSWSSYNSPLHF.